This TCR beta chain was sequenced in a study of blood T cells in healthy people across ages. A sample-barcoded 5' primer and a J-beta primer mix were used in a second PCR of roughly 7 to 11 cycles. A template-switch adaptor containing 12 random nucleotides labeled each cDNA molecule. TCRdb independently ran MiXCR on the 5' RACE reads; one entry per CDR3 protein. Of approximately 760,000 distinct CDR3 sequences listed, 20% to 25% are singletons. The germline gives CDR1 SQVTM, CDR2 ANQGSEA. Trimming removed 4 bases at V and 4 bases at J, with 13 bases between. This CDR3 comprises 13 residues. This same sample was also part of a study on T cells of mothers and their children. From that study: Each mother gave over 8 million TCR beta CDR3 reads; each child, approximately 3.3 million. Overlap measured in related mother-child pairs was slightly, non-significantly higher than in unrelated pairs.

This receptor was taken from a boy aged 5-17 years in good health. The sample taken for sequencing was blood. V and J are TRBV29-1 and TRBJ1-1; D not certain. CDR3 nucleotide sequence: TGCAGCGTTGTATGGCAGTTTGGCACTGAAGCTTTCTTT. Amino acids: CSVVWQFGTEAFF.